This TCR beta chain was identified during a study of blood T cell repertoires in COVID-19. The repertoire was sequenced with immunoSEQ multiplex PCR; TCRdb's copy has only in-frame clones and lacks some. The table has about 94,000 clones, less than 85% seen once; the top ten hold about 19%. V was pared by 5 bases and J by 0 bases, with 17 bases of the junction left unmatched. The germline gives CDR1 SGHTA, CDR2 FQGTGA. CDR3 length: 21 amino acids. Material for sequencing was peripheral blood. The origin of this receptor is a woman of 80 years or more with acute or convalescent COVID-19. This chain joins TRBV7-3 and TRBJ2-1; TRBD2 matches 12 bases. Here the CDR3 DNA reads TGTGCCAGCAGCCCCAGGGGCGGGGGACTAGCGGGCGAGAGCTCCTACAATGAGCAGTTCTTC. It yields the protein CASSPRGGGLAGESSYNEQFF.